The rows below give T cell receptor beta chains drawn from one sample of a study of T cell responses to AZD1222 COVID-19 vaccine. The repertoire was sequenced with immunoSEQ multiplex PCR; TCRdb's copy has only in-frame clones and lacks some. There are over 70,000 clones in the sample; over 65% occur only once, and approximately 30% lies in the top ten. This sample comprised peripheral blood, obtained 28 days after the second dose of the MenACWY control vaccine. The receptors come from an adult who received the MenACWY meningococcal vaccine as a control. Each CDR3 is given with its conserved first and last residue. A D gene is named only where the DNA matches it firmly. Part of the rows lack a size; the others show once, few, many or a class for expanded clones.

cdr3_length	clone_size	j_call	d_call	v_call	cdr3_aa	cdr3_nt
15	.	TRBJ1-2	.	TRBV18	CASSPLDQGSYGYTF	TGTGCCAGCTCACCCCTAGACCAGGGAAGCTATGGCTACACCTTC
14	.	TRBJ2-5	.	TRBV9	CASSVGPLEETQYF	TGTGCCAGCAGCGTCGGTCCCTTGGAAGAGACCCAGTACTTC
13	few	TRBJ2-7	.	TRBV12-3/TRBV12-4	CASSLGVQSEQYF	TGTGCCAGCAGTTTAGGAGTCCAGTCCGAGCAGTACTTC
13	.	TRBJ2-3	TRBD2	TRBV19	CASSIWGGDTQYF	TGTGCCAGTAGTATCTGGGGGGGGGATACGCAGTATTTT
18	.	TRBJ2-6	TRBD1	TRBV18	CASSPLGQGGGGANVLTF	TGTGCCAGCTCACCCCTCGGACAGGGGGGTGGTGGGGCCAACGTCCTGACTTTC
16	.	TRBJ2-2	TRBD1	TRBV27	CASRLKGQGLTGELFF	TGTGCCAGCCGTTTAAAGGGACAGGGGCTCACCGGGGAGCTGTTTTTT
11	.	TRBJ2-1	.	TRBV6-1	CASSEYREQFF	TGTGCCAGCAGTGAGTACCGAGAGCAGTTCTTC
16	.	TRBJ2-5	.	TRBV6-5	CASSSSARDARETQYF	TGTGCCAGCAGTTCCAGCGCCCGGGACGCACGAGAGACCCAGTACTTC
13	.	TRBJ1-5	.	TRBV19	CASSITGDQPQHF	TGTGCCAGTAGTATCACGGGGGATCAGCCCCAGCATTTT
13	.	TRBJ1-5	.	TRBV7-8	CASSLNLGGGTHF	TGTGCCAGCAGCTTAAACCTCGGAGGGGGTACGCATTTT
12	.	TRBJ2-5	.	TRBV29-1	CSASEVEETQYF	TGCAGCGCGTCCGAGGTGGAAGAGACCCAGTACTTC
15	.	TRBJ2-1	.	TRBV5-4	CASSFTGGAENEQFF	TGTGCCAGCAGCTTTACAGGGGGGGCCGAAAATGAGCAGTTCTTC
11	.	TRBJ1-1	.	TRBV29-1	CSADAGSEAFF	TGCAGCGCTGATGCGGGAAGTGAAGCTTTCTTT
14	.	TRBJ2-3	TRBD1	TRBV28	CASTPTGRTDTQYF	TGTGCCAGCACCCCGACAGGGCGGACAGATACGCAGTATTTT
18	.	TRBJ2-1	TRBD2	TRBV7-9	CASSPRITSGPIYNEQFF	TGTGCCAGCAGCCCCCGGATAACTAGCGGCCCTATATACAATGAGCAGTTCTTC
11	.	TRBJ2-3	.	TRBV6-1	CASREGDTQYF	TGTGCCAGCAGGGAAGGAGATACGCAGTATTTT
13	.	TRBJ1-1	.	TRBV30	CAWSVVRGPEAFF	TGTGCCTGGAGTGTGGTGAGGGGCCCTGAAGCTTTCTTT
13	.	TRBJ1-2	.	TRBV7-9	CASSLGSEGGYTF	TGTGCCAGCAGCTTAGGGTCTGAGGGTGGCTACACCTTC
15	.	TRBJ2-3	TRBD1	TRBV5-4	CASSLVSGGSDTQYF	TGTGCCAGCAGCTTGGTGTCAGGGGGATCAGATACGCAGTATTTT
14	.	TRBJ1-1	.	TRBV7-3	CASSLTGFGTEAFF	TGTGCCAGCAGCCTCACAGGGTTCGGCACTGAAGCTTTCTTT
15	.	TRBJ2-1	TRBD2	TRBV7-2	CASRELAGSYNEQFF	TGTGCCAGCAGGGAACTAGCGGGGAGTTACAATGAGCAGTTCTTC
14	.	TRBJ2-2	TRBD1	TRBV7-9	CASSNSDRAGELFF	TGTGCCAGCAGCAACTCCGACAGGGCCGGGGAGCTGTTTTTT
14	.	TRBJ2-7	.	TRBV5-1	CASSQGSGGGEQYF	TGCGCCAGCAGCCAGGGCTCAGGGGGAGGCGAGCAGTACTTC
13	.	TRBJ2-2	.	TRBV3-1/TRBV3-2	CASSSELTGELFF	TGTGCCAGCAGCTCAGAGCTAACCGGGGAGCTGTTTTTT
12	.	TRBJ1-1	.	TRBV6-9	CASMREYPEAFF	TGTGCCAGCATGAGAGAGTACCCTGAAGCTTTCTTT
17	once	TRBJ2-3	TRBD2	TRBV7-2	CASSLDPSGGVLDTQYF	TGTGCCAGCAGCTTAGACCCAAGCGGGGGGGTTTTAGATACGCAGTATTTT
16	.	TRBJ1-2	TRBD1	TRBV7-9	CASSDSDREDNYGYTF	TGTGCCAGCAGCGATTCGGACAGGGAGGATAACTATGGCTACACCTTC
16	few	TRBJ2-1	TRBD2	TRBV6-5	CASSSTASGRQDEQFF	TGTGCCAGCAGTTCGACCGCAAGCGGGAGACAAGATGAGCAGTTCTTC
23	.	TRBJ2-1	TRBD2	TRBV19	CASSIGTSGRAGSFLSLYNEQFF	TGTGCCAGTAGTATAGGGACTAGCGGGAGGGCCGGTTCTTTTCTCTCTCTATACAATGAGCAGTTCTTC
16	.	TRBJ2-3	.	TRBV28	CASSLSRSLGTDTQYF	TGTGCCAGCAGTTTGAGCAGATCCTTGGGCACAGATACGCAGTATTTT
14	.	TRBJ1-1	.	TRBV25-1	CASRKAGTNTEAFF	TGTGCCAGCAGAAAGGCAGGAACGAACACTGAAGCTTTCTTT
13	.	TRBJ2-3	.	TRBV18	CASVGIRTDTQYF	TGTGCCAGCGTGGGGATCCGCACAGATACGCAGTATTTT